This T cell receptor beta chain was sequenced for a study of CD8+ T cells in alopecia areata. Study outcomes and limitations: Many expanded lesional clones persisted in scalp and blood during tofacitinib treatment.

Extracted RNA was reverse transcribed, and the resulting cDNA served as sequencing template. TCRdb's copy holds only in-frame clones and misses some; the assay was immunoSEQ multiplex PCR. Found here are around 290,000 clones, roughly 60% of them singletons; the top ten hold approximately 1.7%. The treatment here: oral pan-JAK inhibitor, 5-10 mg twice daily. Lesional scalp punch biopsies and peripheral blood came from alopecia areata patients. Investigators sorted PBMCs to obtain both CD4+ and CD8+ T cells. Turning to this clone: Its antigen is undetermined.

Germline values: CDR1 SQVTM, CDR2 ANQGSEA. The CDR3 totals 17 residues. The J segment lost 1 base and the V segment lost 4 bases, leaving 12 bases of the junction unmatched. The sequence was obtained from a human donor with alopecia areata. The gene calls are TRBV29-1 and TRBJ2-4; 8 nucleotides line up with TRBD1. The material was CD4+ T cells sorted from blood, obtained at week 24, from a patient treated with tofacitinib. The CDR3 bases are TGCAGCGTTGTTGAAACAGGGGGGAAGAGGGCCAAAAACATTCAGTACTTC. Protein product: CSVVETGGKRAKNIQYF.